This TCR beta chain was obtained from a study of blood T cell repertoires in COVID-19. Clones were read by immunoSEQ multiplex PCR, and TCRdb kept only the in-frame ones, dropping some. The table has some 150,000 clones, about nine tenths seen once. Germline V gene data show CDR1 as LGHDT and CDR2 as YNNKEL (reference sequence). This CDR3 region has 16 residues. V dropped 3 bases and J dropped 2; count of bases not matched to a gene: 6. The TCR was taken from a man aged 50 or older with active COVID-19. This chain uses TRBV3-1 (or the pseudogene TRBV3-2) with TRBJ2-2; 7 nucleotides align to TRBD2. Source material: peripheral blood. The CDR3 coding sequence is TGTGCCAGCAGCCACCGGGGCGGGGGTAACACCGGGGAGCTGTTTTTT. Translating it yields CASSHRGGGNTGELFF.